Each of the 12 T cell receptor beta chains below was sequenced from the same sample in a study of persistence of HIV-infected CD4 T cells. The libraries were made with immunoSEQ version 4 in survey mode. The assay was immunoSEQ multiplex PCR, and TCRdb's table has in-frame clones only and misses some. Here the sample spans about 41,000 clones, more than 75% being singletons. No cognate antigen is known for these TCRs. Cells were stimulated with overlapping HIV-1 Gag 15-mer peptides. CD40L/CD69 double-negative CD45RO-high memory CD4+ T cells were collected. Specimen: CD4+ T cells sorted from PBMCs after roughly 18-hour stimulation, collected from a patient who received antiretroviral therapy. These receptor sequences come from an adult man with HIV who was CMV-seropositive.

This clone showed up just a few times. The chain joins TRBV5-4 to TRBJ2-7; D tentatively fits TRBD1 or TRBD2 (5 bases each). The ends were cut back, 3 bases at V and 7 bases at J, with 11 bases in the middle. The CDR3 has 12 residues. The V gene's germline CDR1 is SGHNT and CDR2 YYREEE (reference sequence). The CDR3 DNA follows: TGTGCCAGCAGCTCCGACAGAGGGGAGCAGTACTTC. Translated, it gives CASSSDRGEQYF.

The J gene is TRBJ2-3, the V gene TRBV7-9; 7 bases agree with TRBD2. V shed 5 bases and J 1 base; nucleotides not matched to a gene: 6. The CDR3 contains 15 residues. CDR1 and CDR2 from the germline V gene are SEHNR and FQNEAQ (reference sequence). The CDR3 sequence is CASSAGAGRTDTQYF. The CDR3 nucleotides are TGTGCCAGCAGCGCAGGAGCGGGACGCACAGATACGCAGTATTTT.

This clone has only one observation. This chain uses TRBV6-6 with TRBJ1-4; D gene ambiguous. Germline CDR1 is MNHNY and CDR2 is SVGAGI (reference sequence). This CDR3 has 13 amino acids. V dropped 7 bases and J dropped 8 bases, with 14 bases sitting between them. Here the CDR3 reads CASIMDGREKLFF. The CDR3 nucleotides read TGTGCCAGCATTATGGACGGGCGAGAAAAACTGTTTTTT.

The rearrangement uses TRBV18 and TRBJ2-7, with TRBD1 as a possible D gene (6 bases). The CDR3 is made up of 13 amino acids. Germline V gene data show CDR1 as KGHSH and CDR2 as LQKENI. Between the trimmed V and J ends, which lost 3 bases and 5 bases, there was a span of 11 bases. The CDR3 sequence is CASSPRTADEQYF. DNA of the CDR3: TGTGCCAGCTCACCGCGGACAGCGGACGAGCAGTACTTC.

This chain uses TRBV9 with TRBJ1-1; D is undetermined. V dropped 4 bases and J dropped 5 bases, with 12 bases sitting between them. Germline values: CDR1 SGDLS, CDR2 YYNGEE. This CDR3 is built from 13 residues. This CDR3 reads CASSTRSGTEAFF. The CDR3 DNA follows: TGTGCCAGCAGCACCCGAAGTGGGACTGAAGCTTTCTTT.

This clone was recorded a few times. This chain joins TRBV5-1 and TRBJ1-6; 8 bases fit TRBD1. The CDR3 extends over 16 amino acids. The germline gives CDR1 SGHRS, CDR2 YFSETQ. Germline trimming cut 1 base from V and 4 bases from J; bases unmatched to any gene: 4. The CDR3 DNA is TGCGCCAGCAGCTTGTATGGGACAGGATATAATTCACCCCTCCACTTT. Amino acid sequence: CASSLYGTGYNSPLHF.

V is TRBV7-2 and J is TRBJ2-7, with a possible D match to TRBD2 (6 bases). The CDR3 totals 15 residues. The V gene's germline CDR1 is SGHTA and CDR2 FQGNSA. Trimming pared 5 bases from V and 0 bases from J, leaving 14 bases between. The CDR3 nucleotides are TGTGCCAGCAGCCCGATGGACTACGACTCCTACGAGCAGTACTTC. Amino acids: CASSPMDYDSYEQYF.

The genes are TRBV9 and TRBJ2-1; TRBD2 is a possible D gene (5 bases). V was cut by 2 bases and J by 5 bases, with 14 bases left in between. The V gene's germline CDR1 is SGDLS and CDR2 YYNGEE. This CDR3 is built from 15 residues. In DNA form, the CDR3 reads TGTGCCAGCAGCGTGGCCCCGGGAAGGAACAATGAGCAGTTCTTC. Translation: CASSVAPGRNNEQFF.

The chain uses TRBV18 and TRBJ2-1, with 13 bases matching TRBD2. The V and J ends lost 4 bases and 10 bases, in that order; junction bases with no gene match: 7. Germline V gives CDR1 KGHSH, CDR2 LQKENI. The CDR3 spans 15 residues. The CDR3 bases are TGTGCCAGCTCACTTGGACTAGCGGGAGCTAAAGAGCAGTTCTTC. It encodes CASSLGLAGAKEQFF.

This chain connects TRBV4-2 to TRBJ2-5; 9 bases line up with TRBD2. CDR3 length equals 15 residues. J was trimmed by 6 bases and V by 0 bases; bases with no gene match: 5. The germline V gene encodes CDR1 LGHNA and CDR2 YNFKEQ. In DNA form, the CDR3 reads TGTGCCAGCAGCCAAGACGGGACTAGCTGGAAGACCCAGTACTTC. Translation gives CASSQDGTSWKTQYF.

The chain joins TRBV14 to TRBJ1-4, with a tentative D call TRBD1 (5 bases). The V end lost 0 bases, the J end lost 6 bases, and 8 bases lay between the germline ends. The CDR3 is 14 residues long. Germline values: CDR1 SGHDN, CDR2 FVKESK. The CDR3 bases are TGTGCCAGCAGCCAAGACTGGGGGGATGAAAAACTGTTTTTT. Residues: CASSQDWGDEKLFF.

The V and J genes are TRBV4-3 and TRBJ1-4; possibly TRBD1 for D (5 bases). CDR1 is LGHNA and CDR2 is YSLEER in the germline V gene. The CDR3 totals 16 residues. Trimming took off 1 base at V and 7 bases at J, with 16 bases between the two ends. The CDR3 protein is CASSQVELQGREKLFF. In DNA, the CDR3 is TGCGCCAGCAGCCAAGTTGAGCTTCAGGGCCGTGAAAAACTGTTTTTT.